This T cell receptor beta chain was found in a study of blood T cell repertoires in COVID-19. Using immunoSEQ multiplex PCR, the repertoire was profiled, and TCRdb retains in-frame clones only, with some absent. The profile shows roughly 250,000 clones, approximately 86% of them singletons. This CDR3 region has 17 residues. From germline, CDR1 is LNHDA and CDR2 SQIVND (reference sequence). Trimming removed 6 bases from V and 10 bases from J, with 30 bases in between. The TCR sequence derives from a woman aged 35 to 49 with acute COVID-19. Sequencing was carried out using PBMCs or T cells enriched from blood (not recorded which). J is TRBJ1-2 and V is TRBV19, with D unresolved. The CDR3 bases are TGTGCCAGTAGCGACCCGGGATCGCCCCTCACCGGTCGGTACTACACCTTC. The encoded protein is CASSDPGSPLTGRYYTF.